The clone carrying this TCR beta chain was counted once. Per germline, CDR1 MNHEY and CDR2 SVGAGI. V was trimmed by 5 bases and J by 2 bases, leaving 12 bases between them. This CDR3 is built from 14 residues. The data were obtained in a study of cytomegalovirus exposure and HLA in healthy donors. A multiplex PCR was run with 60 Vbeta primers and 13 Jbeta primers. Per the original data handling: Roughly 81 million unique TCR beta chains, roughly 11 million shared, were counted in a later analysis. This table comes from immunoSEQ multiplex PCR, and its TCRdb copy is limited to in-frame clones, with some not included. The V and J calls and clone size come from that table; D and trimming were worked out from the DNA. The table lists around 150,000 clones, over 80% of them singletons.

The chain is built from TRBV6-5 and TRBJ1-1, with D possibly being TRBD1 (6 bases). Sequencing was carried out using PBMCs. The source is a young woman in good health and CMV-seronegative. In nucleotides, the CDR3 is TGTGCCAGCAGTACTTACAGGGTTAACACTGAAGCTTTCTTT. Protein product: CASSTYRVNTEAFF.